These 30 T cell receptor beta chains share one sample of origin, sequenced in a study of technical replicates of blood from several donors. Method: immunoSEQ multiplex PCR; TCRdb's copy keeps in-frame clones and lacks some. The sample yields about 93,000 clones, around 95% seen once. Sequenced material: T cells isolated from PBMCs. Source of these receptors: a human donor in good health.

Here the CDR3 DNA reads TGTGCCACCGGGGTTGAATGGATCCTTACCGAAGGCTACACCTTC. As protein: CATGVEWILTEGYTF. The chain has TRBV6-1 and TRBJ1-2, with D uncertain. Germline CDR1 and CDR2: MNHNS and SASEGT. With 10 bases removed from V and 8 bases from J, the gap between germline ends came to 26 bases. The CDR3 totals 15 residues.

This chain joins TRBV27 and TRBJ2-7; D is unresolved. The ends were cut back, 1 base at V and 4 bases at J, with 14 bases in the middle. This CDR3 contains 15 residues. Looked up from germline, CDR1 is MNHEY and CDR2 is SMNVEV (reference sequence). CDR3: CASSLYPSGPYEQYF. CDR3 nucleotide sequence: TGTGCCAGCAGTTTATACCCCTCTGGGCCTTACGAGCAGTACTTC.

The chain has TRBV27 and TRBJ1-1; the match to TRBD1 covers 8 bases. The CDR3 loop spans 13 amino acids. Germline values: CDR1 MNHEY, CDR2 SMNVEV (reference sequence). V shed 6 bases and J 3 bases; nucleotides not matched to a gene: 3. CDR3 loop: CASSHRGYTEAFF. The CDR3 DNA is TGTGCCAGCAGCCACAGGGGGTACACTGAAGCTTTCTTT.

The genes are TRBV28 and TRBJ1-3; D gene ambiguous. The CDR3 is 14 residues long. The germline gives CDR1 MDHEN, CDR2 SYDVKM. Deletions cut 7 bases from V and 3 bases from J, with 13 bases between. CDR3 protein: CASTLFGDGNTIYF. The CDR3, as DNA: TGTGCCAGCACCCTTTTCGGGGATGGAAACACCATATATTTT.

The genes are TRBV19 and TRBJ1-2, with D possibly TRBD1 on 6 matching bases. CDR3 length: 12 amino acids. Trimming took 10 bases from V and 8 from J, leaving 17 bases between them. From germline, CDR1 is LNHDA and CDR2 SQIVND (reference sequence). CDR3 DNA: TGTGCCACCAGGGTGGGGGGGCAGGGCTACACCTTC. It is translated as CATRVGGQGYTF.

The chain uses TRBV7-6 and TRBJ1-2; D unresolved. The V and J ends lost 2 bases and 2 bases respectively, with 12 bases between them. Per the germline V gene, CDR1 is SGHVS and CDR2 is FNYEAQ. The CDR3 covers 15 residues. CDR3 bases: TGTGCCAGCAGCTTAAGTGAGGGCATGAACTATGGCTACACCTTC. Translation gives CASSLSEGMNYGYTF.

V and J are TRBV5-4 and TRBJ1-4; TRBD1 is a possible D gene (5 bases). Germline lookup yields CDR1 SGHNT and CDR2 YYREEE (reference sequence). This CDR3 is built from 15 residues. Deletions cut 2 bases from V and 5 bases from J, with 13 bases between. Written as DNA, the CDR3 is TGTGCCAGCAGCTTTGGTGGACGACAGAATGAAAAACTGTTTTTT. Translated, it gives CASSFGGRQNEKLFF.

V is TRBV30 and J is TRBJ1-3; 7 positions match TRBD1. There are 14 residues in the CDR3. CDR1 GTSNPN and CDR2 SVGIG come from the germline V gene (reference sequence). J was trimmed by 2 bases and V by 1 base; bases with no gene match: 2. The CDR3 reads CAWSGQGPGNTIYF. The CDR3 coding sequence is TGTGCCTGGAGTGGACAGGGTCCTGGAAACACCATATATTTT.

Remarks on this clone: Here the CDR3 omits its conserved ending phenylalanine or tryptophan, so a read error is the likely source. Because the CDR3's place on the DNA is in doubt, the DNA is left out and the CDR3 is given as listed by TCRdb. The J gene is TRBJ1-2, the V gene TRBV10-3; the table names TRBD1, a call not compared with the DNA. The CDR3 totals 9 residues, both ends included. Germline CDR1 ENHRY, CDR2 SYGVKD. CDR3 loop: CAISKTGPG.

This CDR3 is CASKEMNSGNTIYF. The CDR3 region has the DNA TGTGCCAGCAAGGAGATGAACTCTGGAAACACCATATATTTT. V is TRBV6-5 and J is TRBJ1-3; D remains ambiguous. Germline CDR1 and CDR2: MNHEY and SVGAGI. Trimming took off 7 bases at V and 0 bases at J, with 10 bases between the two ends. This CDR3 comprises 14 residues.

The chain has TRBV28 and TRBJ2-3; a possible D gene is TRBD1 (7 bases). With 3 bases removed from V and 4 bases from J, the gap between germline ends came to 26 bases. The germline CDR1 and CDR2 sequences are MDHEN and SYDVKM. This CDR3 contains 19 residues. The CDR3 sequence: CASSLSGNRGGREADTQYF. The DNA of the CDR3 is TGTGCCAGCAGTTTGTCGGGGAACAGGGGCGGGCGGGAAGCAGATACGCAGTATTTT.

This chain links TRBV16 with TRBJ2-1; D remains ambiguous. The CDR3 covers 15 residues. Germline assignment: CDR1 KGHSY and CDR2 FQNENV. Trimming took off 2 bases at V and 9 bases at J, with 17 bases between the two ends. This chain's CDR3 is CASSQGLDDVAEQFF. The CDR3 nucleotides are TGTGCCAGCAGCCAAGGTCTAGATGATGTCGCTGAGCAGTTCTTC.

The chain links TRBV6-6 to TRBJ2-1, with TRBD2 identical over 7 bases. Looked up from germline, CDR1 is MNHNY and CDR2 is SVGAGI (reference sequence). CDR3 size: 14 residues. The V and J ends lost 0 bases and 9 bases, in that order; junction bases with no gene match: 5. The CDR3 nucleotides read TGTGCCAGCAGTTACTCGGGGGGACTAAGTGAGCAGTTCTTC. Residues: CASSYSGGLSEQFF.

V gene TRBV7-9 combines with J gene TRBJ2-5, with D possibly matching TRBD2 (7 bases). Between the trimmed V and J ends, which lost 1 base and 1 base, there was a span of 13 bases. The CDR3 extends over 16 amino acids. Germline V gives CDR1 SEHNR, CDR2 FQNEAQ (reference sequence). CDR3 amino acids: CASSLDGRGRQETQYF. DNA for the CDR3: TGTGCCAGCAGCTTAGACGGGCGGGGGCGCCAAGAGACCCAGTACTTC.

The V gene is TRBV6-1, the J gene TRBJ1-5, with D perhaps matching TRBD1 (5 bases). The CDR3 contains 15 residues. V was trimmed by 8 bases and J by 4 bases, leaving 18 bases between them. CDR1 is MNHNS and CDR2 is SASEGT in the germline V gene. Here the CDR3 DNA reads TGTGCCAGCGATAAGGGCTTCGGGGGAAATCAGCCCCAGCATTTT. Its protein product is CASDKGFGGNQPQHF.

This chain joins TRBV7-9 and TRBJ1-2, with D perhaps TRBD1 (5 bases). Trimming cost V 2 bases and J 8 bases, with 15 bases left between them. Per the germline V gene, CDR1 is SEHNR and CDR2 is FQNEAQ (reference sequence). The CDR3 spans 14 residues. CDR3 bases: TGTGCCAGCAGCTTAAGGGCAGGGTATGAGGGCTACACCTTC. Residues: CASSLRAGYEGYTF.

The table lists this clone with a few counts. The chain couples TRBV5-1 to TRBJ2-2; 7 nucleotides line up with TRBD1. This CDR3 spans 16 amino acids. Germline V gene sequence: CDR1 SGHRS, CDR2 YFSETQ. V shed 3 bases, J shed 0 bases, and the junction held 5 bases outside the gene matches. Written as DNA, the CDR3 is TGCGCCAGCAGCTCGACAGGGTTCACGAACACCGGGGAGCTGTTTTTT. Residues: CASSSTGFTNTGELFF.

V gene TRBV7-8 combines with J gene TRBJ2-3, with 8 bases identical to TRBD1. The CDR3 sequence is 15 residues long. V trimming: 3 bases; J trimming: 5 bases; junction bases outside the gene matches: 7. Germline lookup yields CDR1 SGHVS and CDR2 FQNEAQ. The CDR3 bases are TGTGCCAGCAGCTTCTACGGACAGGGTGAAGATACGCAGTATTTT. Protein product: CASSFYGQGEDTQYF.

The CDR3 DNA sequence: TGTGCCAGCTCACCCCGCAAGACACCTACAACTAATGAAAAACTGTTTTTT. The encoded protein is CASSPRKTPTTNEKLFF. V gene TRBV18 combines with J gene TRBJ1-4; no firm D call. Germline V gives CDR1 KGHSH, CDR2 LQKENI. V lost 3 bases and J lost 0, with 14 bases in between. The CDR3 loop spans 17 amino acids.

The table lists this clone with a count of one. The chain has TRBV5-1 and TRBJ2-5; TRBD2 aligns across 7 bases. Trimming at V came to 4 bases and at J to 2 bases, leaving 2 bases not matched to a gene. The CDR3 sequence is 13 residues long. The germline gives CDR1 SGHRS, CDR2 YFSETQ. CDR3 DNA: TGCGCCAGCAGCGGGGGGGGACAAGAGACCCAGTACTTC. Amino acids: CASSGGGQETQYF.

This clone was seen just once. The V gene is TRBV6-5, the J gene TRBJ2-7; the D is unclear. The V and J ends lost 6 bases and 7 bases respectively, with 10 bases between them. The CDR3 sequence is 11 residues long. CDR1 MNHEY and CDR2 SVGAGI come from the germline V gene. The CDR3 nucleotides are TGTGCCAGCAGGAATAGTATAGAGCAGTACTTC. Its translation: CASRNSIEQYF.

This clone was seen a single time. This rearrangement joins TRBV5-5 to TRBJ2-7; D gene ambiguous. Germline CDR1 is SGHKS and CDR2 is YYEKEE (reference sequence). The length of the CDR3 is 11 residues. Trimming pared 7 bases from V and 4 bases from J, leaving 9 bases between. In DNA form, the CDR3 reads TGTGCCAGCCGTCAACAATACGAGCAGTACTTC. Amino acids: CASRQQYEQYF.

The rearrangement uses TRBV6-5 and TRBJ1-5; 7 bases agree with TRBD1. Germline trimming cut 5 bases from V and 5 bases from J; bases unmatched to any gene: 3. The CDR3 covers 13 residues. Germline assignment: CDR1 MNHEY and CDR2 SVGAGI. DNA for the CDR3: TGTGCCAGCAGTCGTACAGGGGATCAGCCCCAGCATTTT. Translated: CASSRTGDQPQHF.

The chain uses TRBV19 and TRBJ1-1, with D hard to call. CDR1 and CDR2 from the germline V gene are LNHDA and SQIVND (reference sequence). The CDR3 contains 15 residues. The V end lost 5 bases, the J end lost 1 base, and 14 bases lay between the germline ends. CDR3 sequence reads: CASSGDRQQNTEAFF. CDR3 DNA sequence: TGTGCCAGTAGTGGAGACCGGCAGCAGAACACTGAAGCTTTCTTT. The whole variable domain, remainder taken from reference TRBV19 and TRBJ1-1, is DGGITQSPKYLFRKEGQNVTLSCEQNLNHDAMYWYRQDPGQGLRLIYYSQIVNDFQKGDIAEGYSVSREKKESFPLTVTSAQKNPTAFYLCASSGDRQQNTEAFFGQGTRLTVV.

The gene calls are TRBV2 and TRBJ1-3, with D possibly TRBD1 on 6 matching bases. CDR1 is SNHLY, CDR2 FYNNEI, per germline. V lost 6 bases and J 0 bases, leaving 9 bases between the germline ends. This CDR3 is built from 14 residues. CDR3 coding DNA: TGTGCCAGCAGGACAGGAGACTCTGGAAACACCATATATTTT. Its translation: CASRTGDSGNTIYF.

The chain is built from TRBV5-1 and TRBJ2-7, with D possibly matching TRBD2 (6 bases). Trimming stripped 0 bases from V and 7 bases from J, with 17 bases between. The CDR3 totals 15 residues. The germline gives CDR1 SGHRS, CDR2 YFSETQ. CDR3 sequence reads: CASSLALGGMREQYF. CDR3 DNA: TGCGCCAGCAGCTTGGCCCTCGGCGGGATGAGGGAGCAGTACTTC.

This clone occurred a few times. The rearrangement joins TRBV6-1 to TRBJ1-5; 9 bases line up with TRBD1. Germline V gene sequence: CDR1 MNHNS, CDR2 SASEGT. CDR3 length: 14 amino acids. V gave up 9 bases and J gave up 5 bases; unmatched junction bases: 8. The DNA of the CDR3 is TGTGCCAGTTCTCGACAGGGGGGAGATCAGCCCCAGCATTTT. This codes for CASSRQGGDQPQHF.

This chain links TRBV4-1 with TRBJ2-2; the match to TRBD1 covers 11 bases. The germline V gene encodes CDR1 MGHRA and CDR2 YSYEKL. The CDR3 covers 17 residues. J was trimmed by 8 bases and V by 7 bases; bases with no gene match: 15. In DNA, the CDR3 is TGCGCCAGCACCAACCGGGCGGACAGGGGGCGCGAGGGGGAGCTGTTTTTT. Translating it yields CASTNRADRGREGELFF.

About this clone: Other DNA sequences in the same sample also yield this CDR3. The J gene is TRBJ2-7, the V gene TRBV5-4; TRBD2 might be the D (5 bases). V was shortened by 0 bases and J by 0 bases, with 10 bases between the two germline ends. This CDR3 comprises 15 residues. The germline V gene encodes CDR1 SGHNT and CDR2 YYREEE (reference sequence). As DNA, the CDR3 is TGTGCCAGCAGCTTGGGAGGGCTGAGCTCCTACGAGCAGTACTTC. This encodes CASSLGGLSSYEQYF.

The rearrangement uses TRBV7-9 and TRBJ2-3; 9 bases align to TRBD2. Per the germline V gene, CDR1 is SEHNR and CDR2 is FQNEAQ (reference sequence). V dropped 6 bases and J dropped 4; count of bases not matched to a gene: 14. The CDR3 runs to 17 residues. DNA for the CDR3: TGTGCCAGCAGACCCAGGACTAGCGTCGGGGGGGCAGATACGCAGTATTTT. Protein product: CASRPRTSVGGADTQYF.